This entry lists 14 T cell receptor beta chains sequenced from one sample in a study of response to subunit inactivated influenza vaccine. TCRdb re-called the RT-PCR reads through MiXCR, storing one row per CDR3 protein. The repertoire holds hundreds of thousands of distinct CDR3 sequences, with less than 20% as singletons. Specimen: PBMCs from blood, collected 12 days after vaccination. The receptors derive from a man aged 50-60 years who received an inactivated influenza vaccine.

This clonotype was counted only a few times. DNA of the CDR3: TGCAGTGCTAGAGATTTGGGGACTAGCGGGACCGAGCAGTACTTC. Translation: CSARDLGTSGTEQYF. This chain uses TRBV20-1 with TRBJ2-7; TRBD2 matches at 13 bases. The CDR3 length is 15 residues. The J segment lost 6 bases and the V segment lost 0 bases, leaving 5 bases of the junction unmatched. Looked up from germline, CDR1 is DFQATT and CDR2 is SNEGSKA (reference sequence).

In this sample, this clonotype turned up a few times. The rearrangement uses TRBV5-6 and TRBJ2-3, with 10 bases fitting TRBD1. The germline CDR1 and CDR2 sequences are SGHDT and YYEEEE. The trim removed 4 bases at V and 1 base at J, leaving 12 bases unmatched. There are 18 residues in the CDR3. Here the CDR3 reads CASSTGQGRGRGTDTQYF. The CDR3 DNA sequence: TGTGCCAGCAGCACGGGACAGGGGCGCGGTCGAGGCACAGATACGCAGTATTTT. The full variable domain, rest sourced from reference TRBV5-6 and TRBJ2-3, is DAGVTQSPTHLIKTRGQQVTLRCSPKSGHDTVSWYQQALGQGPQFIFQYYEEEERQRGNFPDRFSGHQFPNYSSELNVNALLLGDSALYLCASSTGQGRGRGTDTQYFGPGTRLTVL.

This clonotype showed up many times. The genes are TRBV12-3 or TRBV12-4 and TRBJ2-6; tentatively, D is TRBD1 (5 bases). The ends were cut back, 3 bases at V and 4 bases at J, with 10 bases in the middle. The CDR3 has 15 residues. CDR3 residues: CASSFWGVGANVLTF. The CDR3, as DNA: TGTGCCAGCAGTTTCTGGGGCGTCGGGGCCAACGTCCTGACTTTC.

The rearrangement links TRBV3-1 to TRBJ2-6; D not certain. The CDR3 is 14 amino acids. V was clipped by 3 bases and J by 0 bases, with 3 bases between them. Germline CDR1 is LGHDT and CDR2 is YNNKEL (reference sequence). This CDR3 is CASSQPSGANVLTF. The CDR3, as DNA: TGTGCCAGCAGCCAGCCCTCTGGGGCCAACGTCCTGACTTTC.

This clonotype was observed a single time. V gene TRBV6-2 or TRBV6-3 combines with J gene TRBJ2-4; tentatively, D is TRBD1 (6 bases). V was pared by 6 bases and J by 5 bases, with 11 bases between. The length of the CDR3 is 13 residues. Germline CDR1 MNHEY, CDR2 SVGEGT. The CDR3 sequence: CASRTGNENIQYF. CDR3 nucleotides: TGTGCCAGCAGAACAGGGAACGAAAACATTCAGTACTTC.

J is TRBJ2-1 and V is TRBV4-3; 9 bases map to TRBD1. The CDR3 consists of 16 residues. Losses at the gene ends were 1 base for V and 1 base for J; bases not matched to a gene: 2. Germline CDR1 LGHNA, CDR2 YSLEER. The CDR3 DNA reads TGCGCCAGCAGCCAAGGACAGGGGGGATCCTACAATGAGCAGTTCTTC. It specifies CASSQGQGGSYNEQFF.

This clonotype was counted many times. CDR3: CASSLSLSREGEQYF. The DNA for the CDR3 is TGTGCCAGCAGCTTATCGCTTTCCAGGGAAGGGGAGCAGTACTTC. The gene calls are TRBV7-2 and TRBJ2-7, with TRBD1 as a possible D gene (5 bases). Trimming cost V 2 bases and J 7 bases, with 18 bases left between them. There are 15 residues in the CDR3. CDR1 SGHTA and CDR2 FQGNSA come from the germline V gene.

This clonotype was picked up a small number of times. The gene calls are TRBV20-1 and TRBJ2-2, with TRBD1 matching over 8 bases. V shed 6 bases and J 4 bases; nucleotides not matched to a gene: 7. CDR1 DFQATT and CDR2 SNEGSKA come from the germline V gene (reference sequence). This CDR3 has 14 residues. Here the CDR3 reads CSAKTGVGTGELFF. CDR3 sequence (DNA): TGCAGTGCCAAGACAGGGGTAGGCACCGGGGAGCTGTTTTTT.

The chain couples TRBV7-2 to TRBJ1-1; tentative D call: TRBD1 (5 bases). The CDR3 is 14 amino acids. V was pared by 5 bases and J by 5 bases, with 15 bases between. Germline values: CDR1 SGHTA, CDR2 FQGNSA. The CDR3 nucleotides are TGTGCCAGCAGCCCGAAACCAGGGCTAACTGAAGCTTTCTTT. Its protein product is CASSPKPGLTEAFF.

V usage is TRBV29-1 and J usage is TRBJ2-4, with unresolved D. CDR1 and CDR2 (germline): SQVTM, ANQGSEA. The ends were cut back, 7 bases at V and 7 bases at J, with 14 bases in the middle. This CDR3 contains 12 residues. The CDR3 here is CSAQTGGNIQYF. The CDR3, as DNA: TGCAGCGCCCAGACGGGTGGCAACATTCAGTACTTC.

V gene TRBV20-1 combines with J gene TRBJ2-4, with 8 bases that match TRBD1. CDR3 length: 16 residues. The germline V gene has CDR1 DFQATT and CDR2 SNEGSKA (reference sequence). The J segment lost 0 bases and the V segment lost 6 bases, leaving 10 bases of the junction unmatched. The CDR3 DNA reads as TGCAGTGCAATATCGACAGGGGACCTAGCCAAAAACATTCAGTACTTC. Protein: CSAISTGDLAKNIQYF.

This clonotype was seen a few times. This chain connects TRBV5-1 to TRBJ1-1, with D tentatively TRBD1 (6 bases). The V gene's germline CDR1 is SGHRS and CDR2 YFSETQ. Between the trimmed V and J ends, which lost 2 bases and 3 bases, there was a span of 14 bases. This CDR3 contains 15 residues. CDR3 residues: CASSLVGGQDTEAFF. The CDR3 nucleotides are TGCGCCAGCAGCTTAGTAGGGGGGCAGGACACTGAAGCTTTCTTT.

This clonotype was seen a few times. The chain uses TRBV5-6 and TRBJ2-7; possibly TRBD1 for D (6 bases). From germline, CDR1 is SGHDT and CDR2 YYEEEE. The CDR3 sequence is 15 residues long. V was cut by 1 base and J by 2 bases, with 13 bases left in between. CDR3 amino acids: CASSLSRDKAYEQYF. As DNA, the CDR3 is TGTGCCAGCAGCTTGAGCCGGGACAAAGCCTACGAGCAGTACTTC.

This clonotype occurred a few times. An end of the junction differs from the germline gene, which may be a read error. The chain combines TRBV29-1 with TRBJ1-1; D is undetermined. The CDR3 length is 12 residues. Germline CDR1 SQVTM, CDR2 ANQGSEA. CDR3 DNA sequence: TGCAGCGTGGAAGGCTGGGGCACTGAAGCTTTCTTT. Its protein is CSVEGWGTEAFF.